This entry concerns a single T cell receptor (beta chain). Other DNA sequences in this sample translate to the same CDR3. TCRdb's table, derived via immunoSEQ multiplex PCR, lists solely in-frame clones and lacks some. The sample has 700,000 to 750,000 clones; roughly 88% are singletons. This sample is drawn from a study of shared T cell receptors in the human thymus. CDR3 length equals 12 residues. Between the trimmed V and J ends, which lost 3 bases and 7 bases, there was a span of 7 bases. Germline V gene lookup returns CDR1 LNHDA and CDR2 SQIVND (reference sequence). This sample also appeared in a second study, on human thymus T cells.

The chain links TRBV19 to TRBJ1-5; D is ambiguous. The source material was thymocytes. The TCR was taken from a girl younger than two with a congenital heart defect. CDR3 nucleotide sequence: TGTGCCAGTAGTATTCGGGAACAGCCCCAGCATTTT. The encoded protein is CASSIREQPQHF.